The 19 T cell receptor beta chains in this list originate from one sample, sequenced in a study of CD8+CD57+ T cells in acquired aplastic anemia. Only patients with CD8+CD57+ cell expansion on flow cytometry were chosen for sequencing. Profiling that covered TCR beta VDJ and CDR3 relied on genomic DNA as its template. TCRdb re-derived calls from the reads in MiXCR, one entry per CDR3 protein. The table records 190,000 or so distinct CDR3 sequences, around half of them present only once. Sequencing input: sorted CD4+, CD8+, or CD8+CD57+ T cells (not recorded which) from PBMCs. All receptors come from a human donor with aplastic anemia.

The chain employs TRBV15 and TRBJ2-7; no firm D call. The CDR3 runs to 14 residues. Trimming stripped 0 bases from V and 3 bases from J, with 9 bases between. The germline V gene has CDR1 LNHNV and CDR2 YYDKDF (reference sequence). The CDR3 here is CATSRDSQDYEQYF. Here the CDR3 DNA reads TGTGCCACCAGCAGAGATTCCCAGGACTACGAGCAGTACTTC.

The chain combines TRBV14 with TRBJ1-2; a possible D gene is TRBD1 (6 bases). The CDR3 consists of 13 residues. The V gene lost 4 bases and the J gene lost 5 bases, with 11 bases spanning the gap. Germline values: CDR1 SGHDN, CDR2 FVKESK. The CDR3 DNA sequence: TGTGCCAGCAGCCTGGGACACTTGTATGGCTACACCTTC. Translated: CASSLGHLYGYTF.

V gene TRBV7-2 combines with J gene TRBJ2-3; no clear D. Per the germline V gene, CDR1 is SGHTA and CDR2 is FQGNSA. Trimming shortened V by 4 bases and J by 1 base, and 6 bases separated the two germline ends. CDR3 size: 13 residues. In DNA, the CDR3 is TGTGCCAGCAGCTGGGCGCGCACAGATACGCAGTATTTT. Its protein is CASSWARTDTQYF.

Many counts were recorded for this clonotype. The chain recombines TRBV15 with TRBJ2-1, with D tentatively TRBD1 (8 bases). V dropped 5 bases and J dropped 10 bases, with 21 bases sitting between them. Germline CDR1 reads LNHNV; CDR2 reads YYDKDF (reference sequence). CDR3 length: 15 amino acids. Here the CDR3 reads CATSLDREGIREQFF. In nucleotides, the CDR3 is TGTGCCACCAGCTTGGACAGGGAGGGAATTAGGGAGCAGTTCTTC.

This clonotype has just a few counts. A much more abundant neighbour one base away suggests this may be a read error. This chain connects TRBV5-8 to TRBJ2-7; no firm D call. V was trimmed by 1 base and J by 2 bases, leaving 10 bases between them. CDR3 length: 14 amino acids. The germline V gene encodes CDR1 SGHTS and CDR2 YDEGEE. For the CDR3, the DNA is TGTGCCAGCAGCTTGCGCGCTGAAACCTACGAGCAGTACTTC. Translation: CASSLRAETYEQYF.

The chain carries TRBV10-3 and TRBJ2-1; possible D gene TRBD2, 5 bases. The V gene lost 6 bases and the J gene lost 8 bases, with 14 bases spanning the gap. Germline values: CDR1 ENHRY, CDR2 SYGVKD. The length of the CDR3 is 13 residues. The CDR3 spells CAIRTSGPDEQFF. CDR3 coding DNA: TGTGCCATCAGAACCAGCGGACCGGATGAGCAGTTCTTC.

About this clonotype: A read error may produce the germline difference seen at one junction end. The J gene is TRBJ2-7, the V gene TRBV19; no firm D call. This CDR3 comprises 12 residues. The V gene's germline CDR1 is LNHDA and CDR2 SQIVND (reference sequence). CDR3 in DNA: TGTGCCAGCTGTCATACCCGCTACGGGCAGTACTTC. Its translation: CASCHTRYGQYF.

In its sample, this clonotype was seen many times. CDR3 protein: CASSVAPQGEGKAFF. DNA of the CDR3: TGTGCCAGCAGCGTAGCCCCCCAGGGCGAGGGGAAAGCTTTCTTT. V is TRBV9 and J is TRBJ1-1; possible D gene TRBD1, 5 bases. Trimming stripped 0 bases from V and 9 bases from J, with 18 bases between. The germline gives CDR1 SGDLS, CDR2 YYNGEE. CDR3 length: 15 residues.

The V and J genes are TRBV29-1 and TRBJ2-5, with 8 nucleotides matching TRBD1. CDR1 is SQVTM, CDR2 ANQGSEA, per germline. This CDR3 comprises 12 residues. V dropped 6 bases and J dropped 5; count of bases not matched to a gene: 5. As DNA, the CDR3 is TGCAGCGTCAGCAGGGGGCTTGAGACCCAGTACTTC. This codes for CSVSRGLETQYF.

The chain links TRBV19 to TRBJ1-4, with a tentative D call TRBD1 (5 bases). The CDR3 contains 12 residues. Trimming left V 6 bases short and J 6 bases short, with 8 bases between. Germline lookup yields CDR1 LNHDA and CDR2 SQIVND (reference sequence). CDR3 in amino acids: CASSKQDEKLFF. The CDR3 coding sequence is TGTGCCAGTAGCAAACAGGATGAAAAACTGTTTTTT. Drawing the rest from reference TRBV19 and TRBJ1-4, the complete variable domain is DGGITQSPKYLFRKEGQNVTLSCEQNLNHDAMYWYRQDPGQGLRLIYYSQIVNDFQKGDIAEGYSVSREKKESFPLTVTSAQKNPTAFYLCASSKQDEKLFFGSGTQLSVL.

The genes are TRBV7-2 and TRBJ1-6; perhaps TRBD1 as D (5 bases). Germline values: CDR1 SGHTA, CDR2 FQGNSA. CDR3 size: 13 residues. V lost 10 bases and J 6 bases, leaving 13 bases between the germline ends. The CDR3 coding sequence is TGTGCCACCGCGGACATAAGTAATTCACCCCTCCACTTT. Its protein is CATADISNSPLHF.

The V and J genes are TRBV12-3 or TRBV12-4 and TRBJ2-7; 10 nucleotides line up with TRBD2. The CDR3 length is 14 residues. The ends lost 8 bases at V and 2 bases at J; junction bases unmatched: 6. CDR3 sequence: CASGSGGNTYEQYF. The CDR3 nucleotides read TGTGCCAGCGGTAGCGGGGGGAACACCTACGAGCAGTACTTC.

This clonotype showed up many times. This chain joins TRBV19 and TRBJ1-1, with unresolved D. Germline CDR1 is LNHDA and CDR2 is SQIVND (reference sequence). The V end was cut by 5 bases, the J end by 1 base, with 17 bases between. The CDR3 runs 16 residues. The CDR3 spells CASSPLYKGWNTEAFF. The CDR3, as DNA: TGTGCCAGTAGTCCCCTCTATAAAGGGTGGAACACTGAAGCTTTCTTT.

This rearrangement joins TRBV29-1 to TRBJ2-3; 9 nucleotides agree with TRBD2. Trimming cost V 4 bases and J 5 bases; bases outside gene matches: 4. CDR1 and CDR2 from the germline V gene are SQVTM and ANQGSEA. The CDR3 spans 13 residues. For the CDR3, the DNA is TGCAGCGTTGTTCCAGCGGGAGGAGATACGCAGTATTTT. Encoded protein: CSVVPAGGDTQYF.

The J gene is TRBJ1-5, the V gene TRBV20-1, with a possible D match to TRBD1 (5 bases). There are 17 residues in the CDR3. V was cut by 5 bases and J by 5 bases, with 25 bases left in between. CDR1 is DFQATT, CDR2 SNEGSKA, per germline (reference sequence). The CDR3 sequence: CSALPYSGRATDQPQHF. The CDR3 DNA reads TGCAGTGCTCTCCCCTATTCAGGGAGGGCGACAGATCAGCCCCAGCATTTT.

This clonotype was seen at least ten times. The CDR3 sequence is CASTPGLASQETQYF. The CDR3 DNA follows: TGTGCCTCAACCCCGGGACTAGCGTCCCAAGAGACCCAGTACTTC. This chain joins TRBV19 and TRBJ2-5; TRBD2 matches at 10 bases. There are 15 residues in the CDR3. The V gene end was trimmed by 11 bases and the J gene end by 1 base; junction bases not matched to a gene: 10. Germline V gene lookup returns CDR1 LNHDA and CDR2 SQIVND (reference sequence).

The J gene is TRBJ1-1, the V gene TRBV15; no firm D call. CDR3 size: 11 residues. The germline gives CDR1 LNHNV, CDR2 YYDKDF (reference sequence). Trimming removed 3 bases at V and 2 bases at J, with 1 base between. This chain's CDR3 is CATSSNTEAFF. The CDR3 nucleotides read TGTGCCACCAGCAGTAACACTGAAGCTTTCTTT.

In this sample, this clonotype turned up many times. The chain couples TRBV4-1 to TRBJ1-2, with TRBD1 as a possible D gene (5 bases). Germline CDR1 and CDR2: MGHRA and YSYEKL. This CDR3 has 14 residues. V dropped 1 base and J dropped 6 bases, with 12 bases sitting between them. The CDR3 DNA reads as TGCGCCAGCAGCCAAGGCGGGGGACCCCATGGCTACACCTTC. Its translation is CASSQGGGPHGYTF.

The table lists this clonotype with many counts. The chain combines TRBV19 with TRBJ2-6; 7 bases map to TRBD2. CDR1 and CDR2 from the germline V gene are LNHDA and SQIVND (reference sequence). The CDR3 loop spans 19 amino acids. V dropped 5 bases and J dropped 3; count of bases not matched to a gene: 16. The CDR3 nucleotides are TGTGCCAGTAGTCTCACTCGGGGCGGGGGAAGTGGTGGGGCCAACGTCCTGACTTTC. This codes for CASSLTRGGGSGGANVLTF.